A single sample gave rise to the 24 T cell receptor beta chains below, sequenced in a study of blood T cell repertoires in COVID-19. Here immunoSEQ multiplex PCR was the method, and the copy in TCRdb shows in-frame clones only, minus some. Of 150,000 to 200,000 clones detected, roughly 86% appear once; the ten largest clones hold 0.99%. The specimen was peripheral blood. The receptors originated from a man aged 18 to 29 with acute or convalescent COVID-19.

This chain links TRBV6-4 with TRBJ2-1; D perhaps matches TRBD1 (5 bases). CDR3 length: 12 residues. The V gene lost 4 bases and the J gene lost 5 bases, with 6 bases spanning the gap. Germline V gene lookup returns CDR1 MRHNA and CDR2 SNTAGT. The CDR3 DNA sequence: TGTGCCAGCAGTGCAGGGAACAATGAGCAGTTCTTC. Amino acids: CASSAGNNEQFF.

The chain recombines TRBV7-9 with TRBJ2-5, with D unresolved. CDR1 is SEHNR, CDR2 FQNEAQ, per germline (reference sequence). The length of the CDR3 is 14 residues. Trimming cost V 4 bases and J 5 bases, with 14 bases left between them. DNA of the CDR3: TGTGCCAGCAGCTCCCCCCTTGTACGGGAGACCCAGTACTTC. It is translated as CASSSPLVRETQYF.

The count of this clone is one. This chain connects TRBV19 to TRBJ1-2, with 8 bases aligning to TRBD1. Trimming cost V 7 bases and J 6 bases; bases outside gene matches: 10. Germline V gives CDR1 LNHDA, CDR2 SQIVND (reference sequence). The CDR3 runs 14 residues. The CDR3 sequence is CASKLDRGLNGYTF. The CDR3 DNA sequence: TGTGCCAGTAAACTCGACAGGGGTTTGAATGGCTACACCTTC. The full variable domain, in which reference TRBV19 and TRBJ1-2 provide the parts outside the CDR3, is DGGITQSPKYLFRKEGQNVTLSCEQNLNHDAMYWYRQDPGQGLRLIYYSQIVNDFQKGDIAEGYSVSREKKESFPLTVTSAQKNPTAFYLCASKLDRGLNGYTFGSGTRLTVV.

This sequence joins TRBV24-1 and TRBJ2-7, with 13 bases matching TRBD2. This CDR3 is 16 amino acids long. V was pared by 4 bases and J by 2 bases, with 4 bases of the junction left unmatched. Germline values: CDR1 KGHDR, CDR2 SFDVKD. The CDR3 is CATSDSTSGGPYEQYV. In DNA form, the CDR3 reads TGTGCCACCAGTGACTCGACTAGCGGGGGGCCCTACGAGCAGTACGTC.

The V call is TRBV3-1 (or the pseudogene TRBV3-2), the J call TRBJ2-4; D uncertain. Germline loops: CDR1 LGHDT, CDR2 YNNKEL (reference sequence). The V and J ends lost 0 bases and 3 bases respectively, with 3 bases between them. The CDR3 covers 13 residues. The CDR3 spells CASSQESKNIQYF. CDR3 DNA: TGTGCCAGCAGCCAAGAGAGCAAAAACATTCAGTACTTC.

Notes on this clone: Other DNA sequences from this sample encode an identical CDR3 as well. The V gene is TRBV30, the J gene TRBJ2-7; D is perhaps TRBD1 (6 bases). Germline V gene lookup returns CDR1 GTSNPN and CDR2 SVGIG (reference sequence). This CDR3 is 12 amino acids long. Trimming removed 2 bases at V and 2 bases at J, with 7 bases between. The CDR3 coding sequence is TGTGCCTGGAGTCAGGGGACCTACGAGCAGTACTTC. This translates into CAWSQGTYEQYF.

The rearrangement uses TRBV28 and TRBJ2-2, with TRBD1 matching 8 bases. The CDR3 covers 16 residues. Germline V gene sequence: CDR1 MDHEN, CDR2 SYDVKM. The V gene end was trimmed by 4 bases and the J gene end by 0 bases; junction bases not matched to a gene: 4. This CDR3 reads CASSSLGQANTGELFF. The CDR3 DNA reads TGTGCCAGCAGTTCACTGGGACAGGCGAACACCGGGGAGCTGTTTTTT.

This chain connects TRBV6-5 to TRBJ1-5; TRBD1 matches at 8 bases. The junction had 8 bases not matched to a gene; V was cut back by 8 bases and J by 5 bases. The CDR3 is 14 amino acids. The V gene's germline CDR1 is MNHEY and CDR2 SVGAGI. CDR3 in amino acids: CASAGGDRYQPQHF. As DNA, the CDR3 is TGTGCCAGCGCTGGAGGGGACAGGTATCAGCCCCAGCATTTT.

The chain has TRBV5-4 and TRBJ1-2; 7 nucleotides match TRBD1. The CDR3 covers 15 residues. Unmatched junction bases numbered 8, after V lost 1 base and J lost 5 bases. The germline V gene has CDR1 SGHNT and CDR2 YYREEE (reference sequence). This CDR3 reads CASSLSRQGRYGYTF. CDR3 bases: TGTGCCAGCAGCTTGTCACGACAGGGTCGGTATGGCTACACCTTC.

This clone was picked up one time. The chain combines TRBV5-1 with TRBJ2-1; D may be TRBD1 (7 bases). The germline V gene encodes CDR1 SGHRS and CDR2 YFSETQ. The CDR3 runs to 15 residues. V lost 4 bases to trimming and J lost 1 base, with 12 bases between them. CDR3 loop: CASSPGGWSYNEQFF. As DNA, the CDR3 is TGCGCCAGCAGCCCAGGGGGGTGGTCCTACAATGAGCAGTTCTTC.

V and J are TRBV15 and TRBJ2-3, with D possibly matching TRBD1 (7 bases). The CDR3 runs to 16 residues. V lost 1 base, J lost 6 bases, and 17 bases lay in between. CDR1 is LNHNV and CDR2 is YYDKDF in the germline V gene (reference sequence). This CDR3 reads CATSRGSPGGMDTQYF. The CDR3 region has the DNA TGTGCCACCAGCAGAGGGAGCCCAGGGGGGATGGATACGCAGTATTTT.

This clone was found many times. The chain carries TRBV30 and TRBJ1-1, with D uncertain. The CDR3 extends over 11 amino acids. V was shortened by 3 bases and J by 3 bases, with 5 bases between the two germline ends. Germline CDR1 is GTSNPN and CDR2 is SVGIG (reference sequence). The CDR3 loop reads CAWRLDTEAFF. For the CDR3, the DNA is TGTGCCTGGAGACTCGACACTGAAGCTTTCTTT.

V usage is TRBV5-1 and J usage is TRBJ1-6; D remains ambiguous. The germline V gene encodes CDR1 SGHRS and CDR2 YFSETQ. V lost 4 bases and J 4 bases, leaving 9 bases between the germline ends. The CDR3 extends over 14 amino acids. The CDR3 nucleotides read TGCGCCAGCAGCGAGGCGGATTATAATTCACCCCTCCACTTT. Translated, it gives CASSEADYNSPLHF.

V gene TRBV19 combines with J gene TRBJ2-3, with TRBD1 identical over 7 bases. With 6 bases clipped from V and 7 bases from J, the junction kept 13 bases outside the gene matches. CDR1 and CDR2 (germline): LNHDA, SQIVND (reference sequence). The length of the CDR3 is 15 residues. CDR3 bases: TGTGCCAGTAGACCTAAGGGACAGAATAAGTATACGCAGTATTTT. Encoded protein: CASRPKGQNKYTQYF.

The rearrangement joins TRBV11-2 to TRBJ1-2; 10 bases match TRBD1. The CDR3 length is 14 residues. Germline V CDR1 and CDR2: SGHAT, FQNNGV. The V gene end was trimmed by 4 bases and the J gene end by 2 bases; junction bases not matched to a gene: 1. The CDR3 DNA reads TGTGCCAGCAGCTCGACAGGGGGCAACTATGGCTACACCTTC. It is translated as CASSSTGGNYGYTF.

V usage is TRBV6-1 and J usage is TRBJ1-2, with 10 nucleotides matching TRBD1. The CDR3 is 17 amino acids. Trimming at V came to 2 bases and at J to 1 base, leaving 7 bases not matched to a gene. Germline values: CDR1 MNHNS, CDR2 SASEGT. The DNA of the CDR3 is TGTGCCAGCAGTGAACCTACGGGACAGGGGCTTAACTATGGCTACACCTTC. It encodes CASSEPTGQGLNYGYTF.

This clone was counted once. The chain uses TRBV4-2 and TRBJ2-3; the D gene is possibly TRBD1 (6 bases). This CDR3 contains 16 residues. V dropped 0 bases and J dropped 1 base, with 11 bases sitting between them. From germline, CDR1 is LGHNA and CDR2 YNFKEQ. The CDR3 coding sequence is TGTGCCAGCAGCCAAGATAGGGGGTCCCGCACAGATACGCAGTATTTT. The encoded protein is CASSQDRGSRTDTQYF.

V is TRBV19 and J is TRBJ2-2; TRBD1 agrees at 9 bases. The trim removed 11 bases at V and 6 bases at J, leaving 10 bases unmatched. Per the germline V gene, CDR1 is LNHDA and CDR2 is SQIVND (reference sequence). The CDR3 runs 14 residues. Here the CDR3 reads CAAGGQGSAGELFF. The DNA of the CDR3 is TGTGCCGCCGGGGGACAGGGTTCGGCCGGGGAGCTGTTTTTT.

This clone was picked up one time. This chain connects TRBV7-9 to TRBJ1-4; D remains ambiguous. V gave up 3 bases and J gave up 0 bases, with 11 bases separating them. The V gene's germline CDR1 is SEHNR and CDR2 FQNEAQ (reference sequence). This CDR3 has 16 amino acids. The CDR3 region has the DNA TGTGCCAGCAGCTTTGGCTGGAGAGCAACTAATGAAAAACTGTTTTTT. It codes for CASSFGWRATNEKLFF.

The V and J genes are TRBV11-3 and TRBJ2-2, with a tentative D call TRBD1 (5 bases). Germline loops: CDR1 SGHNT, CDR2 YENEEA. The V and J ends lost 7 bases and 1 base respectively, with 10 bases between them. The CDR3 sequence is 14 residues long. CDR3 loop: CASTQGLNTGELFF. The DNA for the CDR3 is TGTGCCAGCACCCAGGGCCTGAACACCGGGGAGCTGTTTTTT. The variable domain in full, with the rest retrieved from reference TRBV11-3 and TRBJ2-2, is EAGVVQSPRYKIIEKKQPVAFWCNPISGHNTLYWYLQNLGQGPELLIRYENEEAVDDSQLPKDRFSAERLKGVDSTLKIQPAELGDSAVYLCASTQGLNTGELFFGEGSRLTVL.

The CDR3 nucleotides are TGTGCCAGCAGTGAGATCCGGGACAGGGTGAGCAATCAGCCCCAGCATTTT. Protein sequence: CASSEIRDRVSNQPQHF. The rearrangement links TRBV6-1 to TRBJ1-5; 9 bases are a match to TRBD1. The germline CDR1 and CDR2 sequences are MNHNS and SASEGT. This CDR3 is built from 17 residues. V lost 3 bases to trimming and J lost 1 base; unmatched junction nucleotides: 7.

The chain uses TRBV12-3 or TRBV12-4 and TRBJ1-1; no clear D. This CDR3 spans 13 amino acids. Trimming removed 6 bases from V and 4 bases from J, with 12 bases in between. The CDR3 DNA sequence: TGTGCCAGCAGCGCGCCCGGGTTCACTGAAGCTTTCTTT. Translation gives CASSAPGFTEAFF.

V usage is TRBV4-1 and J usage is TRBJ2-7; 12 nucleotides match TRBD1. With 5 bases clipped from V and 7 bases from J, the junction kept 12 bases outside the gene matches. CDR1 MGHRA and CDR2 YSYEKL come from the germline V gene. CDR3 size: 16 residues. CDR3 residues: CASSTREGQGAREQYF. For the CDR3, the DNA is TGCGCCAGCAGCACCCGAGAGGGACAGGGGGCTAGAGAGCAGTACTTC.

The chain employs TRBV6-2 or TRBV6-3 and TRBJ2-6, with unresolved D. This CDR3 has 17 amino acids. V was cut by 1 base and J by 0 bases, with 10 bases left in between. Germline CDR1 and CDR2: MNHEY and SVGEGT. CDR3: CASSYLAGSSGANVLTF. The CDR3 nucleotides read TGTGCCAGCAGTTACTTGGCAGGCTCCTCTGGGGCCAACGTCCTGACTTTC.